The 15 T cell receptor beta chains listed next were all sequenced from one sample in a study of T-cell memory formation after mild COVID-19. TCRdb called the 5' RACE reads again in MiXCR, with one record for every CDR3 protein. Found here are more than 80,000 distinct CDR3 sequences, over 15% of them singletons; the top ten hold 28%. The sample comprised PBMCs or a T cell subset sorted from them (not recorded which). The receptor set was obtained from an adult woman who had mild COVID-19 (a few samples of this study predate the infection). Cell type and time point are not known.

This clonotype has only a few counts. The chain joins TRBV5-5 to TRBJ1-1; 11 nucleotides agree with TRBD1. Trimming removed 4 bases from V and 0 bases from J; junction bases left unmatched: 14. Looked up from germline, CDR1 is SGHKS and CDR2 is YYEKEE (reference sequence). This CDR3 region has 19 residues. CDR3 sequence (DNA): TGTGCCAGCAGCCCCCAAATAGGGGACAGGGGGTACATGAACACTGAAGCTTTCTTT. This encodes CASSPQIGDRGYMNTEAFF.

The CDR3 protein is CASSLLGVSNTGELFF. The CDR3 DNA reads as TGTGCCAGCAGCTTATTGGGGGTGTCGAACACCGGGGAGCTGTTTTTT. The V call is TRBV13, the J call TRBJ2-2; tentatively, D is TRBD1 or TRBD2 (5 bases each). The germline V gene encodes CDR1 PRHDT and CDR2 FYEKMQ (reference sequence). This CDR3 is 16 amino acids long. V lost 2 bases and J lost 0, with 10 bases in between.

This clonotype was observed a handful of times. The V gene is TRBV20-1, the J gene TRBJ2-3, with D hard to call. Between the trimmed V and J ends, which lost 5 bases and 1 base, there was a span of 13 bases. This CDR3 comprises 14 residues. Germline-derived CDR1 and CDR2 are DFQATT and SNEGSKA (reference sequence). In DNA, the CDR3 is TGCAGTGCTCGGGCTCACCCGGGCACAGATACGCAGTATTTT. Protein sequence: CSARAHPGTDTQYF.

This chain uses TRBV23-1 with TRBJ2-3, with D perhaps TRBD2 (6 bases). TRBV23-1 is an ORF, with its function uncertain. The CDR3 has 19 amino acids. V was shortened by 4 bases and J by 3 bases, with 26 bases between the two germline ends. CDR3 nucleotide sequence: TGCGCCAGCAGTCCCCCTTTGATCACAGGACGGGGGTTTACAGATACGCAGTATTTT. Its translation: CASSPPLITGRGFTDTQYF.

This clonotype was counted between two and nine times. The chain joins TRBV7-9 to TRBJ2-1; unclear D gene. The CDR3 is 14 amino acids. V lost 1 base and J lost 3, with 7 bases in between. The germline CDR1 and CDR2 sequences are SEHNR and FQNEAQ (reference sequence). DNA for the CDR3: TGTGCCAGCAGCTTAGAGGGTTTCTACAATGAGCAGTTCTTC. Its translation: CASSLEGFYNEQFF.

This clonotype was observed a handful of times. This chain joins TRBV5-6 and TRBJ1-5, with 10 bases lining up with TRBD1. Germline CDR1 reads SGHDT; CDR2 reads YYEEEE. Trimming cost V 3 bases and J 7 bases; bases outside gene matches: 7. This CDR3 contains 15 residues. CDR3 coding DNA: TGTGCCAGCAGCTCGGGGACAGGGGATGGACAGCCCCAGCATTTT. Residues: CASSSGTGDGQPQHF.

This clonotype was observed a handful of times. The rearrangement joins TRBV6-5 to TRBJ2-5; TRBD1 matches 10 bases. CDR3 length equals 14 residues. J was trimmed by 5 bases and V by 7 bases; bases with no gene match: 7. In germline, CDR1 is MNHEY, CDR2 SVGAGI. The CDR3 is CASTPTGGDETQYF. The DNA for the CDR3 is TGTGCCAGCACTCCGACAGGGGGCGACGAGACCCAGTACTTC.

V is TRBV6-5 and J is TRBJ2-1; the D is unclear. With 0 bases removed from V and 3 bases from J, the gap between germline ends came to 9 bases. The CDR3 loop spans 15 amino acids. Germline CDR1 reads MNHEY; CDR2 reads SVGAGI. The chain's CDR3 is CASSYSETYYNEQFF. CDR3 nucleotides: TGTGCCAGCAGTTACTCTGAGACTTACTACAATGAGCAGTTCTTC.

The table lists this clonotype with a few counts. The DNA of the CDR3 is TGTGCCAGCAGTGTGGGGACAGGGGGCCACGAGCAGTACTTC. This translates into CASSVGTGGHEQYF. The V gene is TRBV2, the J gene TRBJ2-7; 12 positions agree with TRBD1. Germline CDR1 SNHLY, CDR2 FYNNEI. The CDR3 is 14 residues long. With 4 bases clipped from V and 5 bases from J, the junction kept 3 bases outside the gene matches. Full variable domain (outside the CDR3, taken from reference TRBV2 and TRBJ2-7): EPEVTQTPSHQVTQMGQEVILRCVPISNHLYFYWYRQILGQKVEFLVSFYNNEISEKSEIFDDQFSVERPDGSNFTLKIRSTKLEDSAMYFCASSVGTGGHEQYFGPGTRLTVT.

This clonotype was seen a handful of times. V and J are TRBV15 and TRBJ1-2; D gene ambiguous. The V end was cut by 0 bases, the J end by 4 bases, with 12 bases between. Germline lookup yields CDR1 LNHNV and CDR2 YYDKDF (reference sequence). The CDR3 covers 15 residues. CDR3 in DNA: TGTGCCACCAGCAGAGATTACGACCAGAGCTATGGCTACACCTTC. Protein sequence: CATSRDYDQSYGYTF.

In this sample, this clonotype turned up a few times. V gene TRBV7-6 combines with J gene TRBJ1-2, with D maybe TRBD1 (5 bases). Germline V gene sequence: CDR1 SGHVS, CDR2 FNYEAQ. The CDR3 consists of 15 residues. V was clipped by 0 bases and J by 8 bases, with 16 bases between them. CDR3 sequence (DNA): TGTGCCAGCAGCTTAGCGGGGACGGACATTGGGGGCTACACCTTC. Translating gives CASSLAGTDIGGYTF. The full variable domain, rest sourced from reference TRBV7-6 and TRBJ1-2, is GAGVSQSPRYKVTKRGQDVALRCDPISGHVSLYWYRQALGQGPEFLTYFNYEAQQDKSGLPNDRFSAERPEGSISTLTIQRTEQRDSAMYRCASSLAGTDIGGYTFGSGTRLTVV.

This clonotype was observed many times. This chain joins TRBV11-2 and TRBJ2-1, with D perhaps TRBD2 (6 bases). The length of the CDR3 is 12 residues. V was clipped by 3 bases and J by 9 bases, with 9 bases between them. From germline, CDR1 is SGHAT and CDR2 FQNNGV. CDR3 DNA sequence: TGTGCCAGCAGCTTTCCGGGGGTTGAGCAGTTCTTC. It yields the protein CASSFPGVEQFF.

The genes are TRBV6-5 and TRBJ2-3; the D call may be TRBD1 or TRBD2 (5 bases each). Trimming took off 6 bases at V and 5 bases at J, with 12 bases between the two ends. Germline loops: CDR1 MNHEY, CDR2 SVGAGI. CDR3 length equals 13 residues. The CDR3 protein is CASSHGALDTQYF. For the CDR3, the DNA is TGTGCCAGCAGCCACGGGGCCTTAGATACGCAGTATTTT.

In DNA form, the CDR3 reads TGTGCCAGCAGCTTACTTGTTTTTGATGAGCAGTTCTTC. It translates to CASSLLVFDEQFF. The genes are TRBV7-9 and TRBJ2-1; no clear D. Trimming removed 2 bases from V and 8 bases from J, with 10 bases in between. Germline values: CDR1 SEHNR, CDR2 FQNEAQ (reference sequence). The CDR3 runs to 13 residues. Full variable domain (rest looked up from reference TRBV7-9 and TRBJ2-1): DTGVSQNPRHKITKRGQNVTFRCDPISEHNRLYWYRQTLGQGPEFLTYFQNEAQLEKSRLLSDRFSAERPKGSFSTLEIQRTEQGDSAMYLCASSLLVFDEQFFGPGTRLTVL.

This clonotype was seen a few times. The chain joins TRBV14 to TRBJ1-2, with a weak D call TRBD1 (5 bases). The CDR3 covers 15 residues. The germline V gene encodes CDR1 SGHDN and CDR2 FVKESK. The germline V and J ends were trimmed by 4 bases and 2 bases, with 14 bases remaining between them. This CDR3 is CASSPGTSINYGYTF. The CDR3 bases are TGTGCCAGCAGCCCGGGGACTTCCATAAACTATGGCTACACCTTC.